This TCR beta chain came from a study of cytomegalovirus exposure and HLA in healthy donors (TCRdb year 2017). Regarding the research as a whole: In an earlier analysis of 550 to 750 of the donors, about 260 Gb of sequence data and just under 120 million unique TCR beta sequences from roughly 200 million T cells were reported. Along with the roughly 610-subject first cohort, a separate validation cohort of over 90 different subjects was used. Genome-wide SNP genotypes for about 65% of the 666 donors were used in a later genetic analysis, which treated that subset as a discovery cohort. Four to six DR-DQ haplotypes were handled as single units for association and clustering because linkage in the cohort was strong. Roughly 300 gigabases of sequencing data and approximately 85 million unique TCR sequences were included in an early release covering about 600 HLA-typed donors. Donor age, sex, ethnicity and CMV serostatus were compiled alongside the repertoire data. In the later analysis, no new phenotypic data were used to find candidate immune exposures; instead, reliance was placed on TCR beta sequences and their occurrence across donors. Of the roughly 400 genotyped donors, 80% to 90% were placed in the genetic ancestry cluster associated with self-reported Caucasian donors. The T cell repertoires of under 700 subjects were profiled by immunosequencing and related to cytomegalovirus serostatus. High-throughput TCR immunosequencing, statistical association of individual TCRs with disease status, and machine learning were combined to predict cytomegalovirus infection status. The study aimed to test whether cataloging public T cell receptors could reveal signatures of past pathogen exposure. Class I and class II HLA loci were covered by the typing at four-digit resolution. Every repertoire in the discovery cohort had been generated on one and the same sequencing platform. Across 300 to 400 genotyped donors of the cohort, an average of 235,054 unique TCR beta nucleotide sequences per donor were sequenced, and about a sixth of those sequences were non-productive. The number of donors typed differed by locus, with roughly 620-640 for A, B, C, DRB1 and DQB1, around 560 for DQA1, approximately 570 for DPA1, and approximately 470 for DPB1. An earlier analysis of 450 to 750 of the donors used high-throughput TCR beta sequencing to judge whether each TCR beta V gene segment behaved as functional or pseudogenic. In a later analysis, previously published TCR beta repertoires from 550 to 700 donors were re-analyzed and high-resolution HLA genotyping was added so that TCR occurrence patterns could be studied.

The cohort consisted of 670 or so healthy bone marrow donors. At the time of sampling, every cohort member was nominally healthy, though immune exposures that went unrecorded were likely present. The donor tested CMV seropositive and was one of the 289 seropositive cohort members. A peripheral blood sample was provided by each donor, and peripheral blood mononuclear cells were used for TCR beta sequencing. The Qiagen DNeasy Blood Extraction Kit was used to extract genomic DNA from the blood cell samples. On the study overall, not on this receptor specifically: Because counts were too low, seventeen rarely observed V segments, including chromosome 9 orphons, were excluded from the earlier analysis of fewer than 650 of the donors. A further reported finding was that TCR beta sequences accurately predicted the HLA-A and HLA-B alleles for most subjects in the first cohort. V-gene and J-gene trimming of TCR beta chains was associated with a missense DCLRE1C variant in a later genetic analysis, and the association was replicated in an independent cohort. Broadly in line with IMGT annotations, most TCR beta V segments showed up in productive rearrangements about 90% or about 30% of the time in an earlier analysis of several hundred of the donors. Because some donors lacked HLA typing at each locus, the association tests relied only on the typed subset. According to a later analysis, TCR association rates differed among HLA loci, with DRB1 alleles showing the most associated TCRs and HLA-C alleles showing the fewest. The study gave a list of more than 150 TCR beta chains associated with cytomegalovirus. In a later genetic analysis, fewer N-insertions in productive TCRs were reported among donors in an Asian-associated ancestry cluster than the roughly 640-donor mean. The cohort was sequenced for TCR beta chains only, and without alpha or paired-chain data the features that could be detected were limited. A few of the identified cytomegalovirus-associated TCR beta chains were confirmed in vitro to be specific for cytomegalovirus antigens. Sequencing depth was assumed to be roughly uniform across donors in the presence/absence analyses, though that assumption may not hold. Specific HLA alleles were associated with over 15,000 TCR beta sequences at a false discovery rate of 0.05 in a later analysis. Correlated functional status among segregating V segments might be attributable to linkage disequilibrium, but an unknown experimental factor could not be ruled out. Some IMGT-functional V segments, including TRBV6-2 and TRBV6-3, could not be distinguished by the 87-base-pair reads and were therefore excluded. When HLA alleles, especially DR and DQ, strongly co-occurred, attributing TCR associations to individual alleles was difficult. According to a later analysis, parvovirus B19, influenza, CMV and Epstein-Barr virus appeared linked to several top co-occurrence clusters. The authors suggested that the approach could potentially be extended to other disease states and immunological phenotypes. Immune exposure information for the cohort was limited to CMV serostatus. In a later analysis, most CMV-associated TCR beta chains were found to appear HLA-restricted, with HLA associations seemingly driven largely by CMV exposure. A group of highly shared sequence variants was considered likely to be a technical artifact of the sequencing pipeline. The classifier was reported to diagnose cytomegalovirus status with high specificity and sensitivity in both the original cohort and the validation cohort. Most TCR sequences were observed very rarely across donors, whereas some public TCRs were present in many individuals. In a later analysis, HLA-associated TCR beta chains were found to be more clonally expanded and to have lower generation probabilities than equally common non-associated chains.

Libraries were built with the immunoSEQ multiplex PCR assay. For the multiplex PCR, a mixture combining 60 forward primers for TCR Vbeta segments and 13 reverse primers for TCR Jbeta segments was used. The CDR3 region of rearranged TCR beta genes was amplified from genomic DNA with a multiplex PCR assay. The amplified TCR beta libraries were sequenced on the Illumina HiSeq System as 87-base-pair reads. The original pipeline was this. In a later analysis, about 80 million unique TCR beta chains were counted across the 666 repertoires, and roughly 11 million of these chains were shared by at least two donors. Raw reads were error-corrected and collapsed into unique sequences by a nearest-neighbor algorithm in which closely related sequences were merged to remove PCR and sequencing errors. CDR3 sequences were aligned to IMGT reference sequences to assign V, D and J gene segments. Each retained sequence needed at least a six-nucleotide match to both a V gene segment and a J gene segment. A rearrangement was called productive if the CDR3 had no stop codons and remained in frame with V and J, and every other rearrangement was called non-productive. Following IMGT convention, CDR3 was defined as the stretch from the second conserved V-encoded cysteine to the conserved J-encoded phenylalanine. The earlier analysis of about 530 of the donors excluded any sequence lacking an unambiguous match to a single V gene segment. In an earlier analysis of approximately 610 of the donors, V segments were called functional above 56.7% productive rearrangements and were called segregating when the between-donor standard deviation exceeded 5%. A statistical classification framework was built for diagnosing cytomegalovirus status from the catalog of TCR beta chain sequences. In a later analysis, TCR nucleotide sequences were compared against IMGT/GENE-DB human TR gene sequences so that V and J genes could be assigned. A later analysis assigned CDR3 sequences and most-parsimonious VDJ recombination scenarios with the TCRdist pipeline. A later analysis defined each TCR beta chain by its CDR3 amino acid sequence plus V-gene family, and excluded reads lacking a unique V-gene family. To address suspected cross-contamination and a sequencing artifact, a later analysis removed approximately 590 highly shared, low-generation-probability nucleotide sequences. In a later analysis, a clonal expansion index was calculated for each public chain from normalized within-repertoire ranks of inferred template counts. In a later analysis, generation probabilities were computed with a VDJ recombination model fitted to out-of-frame rearrangements, and the resulting probabilities were checked against IGoR. In a later analysis, TCR-TCR, TCR-HLA and TCR-CMV co-occurrence was scored with hypergeometric tests, and a repertoire-size bias correction was applied to TCR pairs. To estimate false discovery rates, a later analysis permuted the HLA or CMV assignments 20 times. In a later analysis, co-occurring TCRs were grouped using DBSCAN, with TCRdist sequence similarity added in when clustering inside HLA-allele-positive subsets. Co-occurrence clustering excluded repertoires with fewer than 30,000 or more than 120,000 public chains, plus five with anomalous nucleotide sharing. Imported from immuneACCESS, the table was reduced by TCRdb to in-frame sequences with V and J called. These copies leave out some clones; in studies compared against another copy, an unresolved V gene accounts for under half, and the cause of the remainder is not known. From that table come the V and J calls and clone size; the DNA was used to work out D and trimming. For this sample there are about 120,000 clones; more than 75% appear just once. The ten largest clones capture 9% to 15% of the sample.

V loses 7 bases, J loses 7 bases, and the germline ends lie 22 bases apart. Measured from the cysteine to the phenylalanine, the CDR3 is 15 residues long. Kept here is only the CDR3 DNA, which spans 45 bases and is read in frame from base 1. According to the germline V gene (reference sequence), CDR1 reads LNHDA and CDR2 reads SQIVND. Remarks on this clone: Its antigen remains undetermined. No per-base quality is available; no much larger clone lies one base away.

Sequences were obtained from PBMCs. In this chain, TRBV19 is recombined with TRBJ2-5; the D gene is perhaps TRBD1, from 7 matching bases. The sequence derives from a woman aged 40 to 50 in good health and CMV-seropositive. In nucleotides, the sequence is TGTGCCAGTACCCCGGACAGGTCGGGACTTACGACCCAGTACTTC. Translated, this is CASTPDRSGLTTQYF.